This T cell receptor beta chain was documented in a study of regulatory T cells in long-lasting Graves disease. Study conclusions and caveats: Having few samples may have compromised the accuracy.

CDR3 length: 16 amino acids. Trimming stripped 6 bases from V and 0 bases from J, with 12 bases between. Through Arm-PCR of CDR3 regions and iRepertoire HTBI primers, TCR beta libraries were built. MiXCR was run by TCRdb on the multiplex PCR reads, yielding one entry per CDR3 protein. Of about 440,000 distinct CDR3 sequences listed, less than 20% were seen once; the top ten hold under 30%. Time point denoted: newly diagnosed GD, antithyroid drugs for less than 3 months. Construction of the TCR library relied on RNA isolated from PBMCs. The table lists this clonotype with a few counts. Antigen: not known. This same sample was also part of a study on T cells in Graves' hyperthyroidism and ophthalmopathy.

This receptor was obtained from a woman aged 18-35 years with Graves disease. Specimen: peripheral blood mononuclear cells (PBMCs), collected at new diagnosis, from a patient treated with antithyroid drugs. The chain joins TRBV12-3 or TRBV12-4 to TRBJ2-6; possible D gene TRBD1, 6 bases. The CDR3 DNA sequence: TGTGCCAGCAGGACACAGGGAACCTCTGGGGCCAACGTCCTGACTTTC. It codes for CASRTQGTSGANVLTF.